This is a list of T cell receptor beta chains from one sample in a study of beta chain features in type 1 diabetes. Only in-frame clones appear in the TCRdb table, and some are missing; sequencing was by immunoSEQ multiplex PCR. The sample contains about 140,000 clones, 10% to 15% of which appear only once. The material sequenced was central memory CD4+ T cells from blood. Every receptor here comes from a man aged 18 to 35 with type 1 diabetes. CDR3s include the opening cysteine and the closing phenylalanine or tryptophan. The D gene is left open where the match is weak. Clone size is not always given. Where it is, it says once, few, many or a class for expanded clones.

j_call d_call clone_size v_call cdr3_nt cdr3_aa
TRBJ2-2 TRBD1 few TRBV7-7 TGTGCCAGCAGCCTCGGACAGGCGAACACCGGGGAGCTGTTTTTT CASSLGQANTGELFF
TRBJ2-3 . few TRBV5-1 TGCGCCAGCAGCCAAGGAGGGTCTGAATCGGATACGCAGTATTTT CASSQGGSESDTQYF
TRBJ2-1 . . TRBV7-6 TGTGCCAGCAGCTTAGGCCAAGACAATGAGCAGTTCTTC CASSLGQDNEQFF
TRBJ2-7 . few TRBV11-2 TGTGCCAGCAGCCAGGTTTCCGTTTCCGAGCAGTACTTC CASSQVSVSEQYF
TRBJ2-5 . few TRBV29-1 TGCAGCGCTGGGGATGAGACCCAGTACTTC CSAGDETQYF
TRBJ2-5 . . TRBV5-1 TGCGCCAGCAGCTTGGGGGGCTCGACTCAAGAGACCCAGTACTTC CASSLGGSTQETQYF
TRBJ2-7 . . TRBV6-1 TGTGCCAGCAGTGAAGGGGGCCGCTACGAGCAGTACTTC CASSEGGRYEQYF
TRBJ2-7 . few TRBV6-5 TGTGCCAGCAGTTACTTCGTCAGGGGCGAGCAGTACTTC CASSYFVRGEQYF
TRBJ1-1 . few TRBV7-9 TGTGCCAGCAGCAAGCCGGACAGCTGGGGGTTGGACACTGAAGCTTTCTTT CASSKPDSWGLDTEAFF
TRBJ1-5 . few TRBV6-1 TGTGCAGGCCAGGGGTTAGGCAATCAGCCCCAGCATTTT CAGQGLGNQPQHF
TRBJ2-5 TRBD2 few TRBV14 TGTGCCAGCAGCCCCGGACTAGCCCAGTACTTC CASSPGLAQYF
TRBJ1-2 . few TRBV5-6 TGTGCCAGCAGCTTACTTCAGGGGCTTACTGGCTACACCTTC CASSLLQGLTGYTF
TRBJ1-2 . few TRBV29-1 TGCAGCGTTGACTTGGGGGGGTACAACTATGGCTACACCTTC CSVDLGGYNYGYTF
TRBJ2-1 . many TRBV10-3 TGTGCCATCAGTGGGCAGTACAATGAGCAGTTCTTC CAISGQYNEQFF
TRBJ1-1 . few TRBV6-5 TGTGCCAGCACCCAGGGGTATGAAGCTTTCTTT CASTQGYEAFF
TRBJ1-5 TRBD1 . TRBV10-2 TGCGCCAGCAGGTCTGGGGGACAGGCTTCTAATCAGCCCCAGCATTTT CASRSGGQASNQPQHF
TRBJ2-1 TRBD2 many TRBV7-2 TGTGCCAGCAGCCTATCAAGCGGGGTCAATGAGCAGTTCTTC CASSLSSGVNEQFF
TRBJ2-1 TRBD2 . TRBV7-3 TGTGCCAGCAGCTTAACGTGGCTAGCGGAGAACTACAATGAGCAGTTCTTC CASSLTWLAENYNEQFF
TRBJ2-3 . . TRBV9 TGTGCCAGCAGCGTAGGGACAGTTGACACAGATACGCAGTATTTT CASSVGTVDTDTQYF
TRBJ1-4 . . TRBV6-5 TGTGCCAGCAGCCCCGGGATGGATGAAAAACTGTTTTTT CASSPGMDEKLFF
TRBJ2-7 . . TRBV19 TGTGCCAGTAGTGGGTGGGATTACGAGCAGTACTTC CASSGWDYEQYF
TRBJ1-5 . . TRBV5-8 TGTGCCAGCAGCTTGGCTGGGGCCCCTGGCAATCAGCCCCAGCATTTT CASSLAGAPGNQPQHF
TRBJ1-2 TRBD1 . TRBV29-1 TGCATCTCTGCAGGGGGGACACCTAACTATGGCTACACCTTC CISAGGTPNYGYTF
TRBJ1-6 TRBD1 . TRBV4-1 TGCGCCAGCAGCCGGGGACAGGGAAATTCACCCCTCCACTTT CASSRGQGNSPLHF
TRBJ1-1 TRBD1 few TRBV10-3 TGTGCCATCAGTACAGGGGAAACTGAAGCTTTCTTT CAISTGETEAFF
TRBJ1-1 . . TRBV5-6 TGTGCCAGCAGCTTTAGTGAAGAAGCTTTCTTT CASSFSEEAFF
TRBJ1-6 . few TRBV7-5 TGTGCCAGAAGCTTAGAGTTAATTGGAGGGGGCGGATCACCCCTCCACTTT CARSLELIGGGGSPLHF
TRBJ1-1 TRBD1 few TRBV19 TGTGCCAGTAGTCCCCGGACAGGGACGGTGGAAGCTTTCTTT CASSPRTGTVEAFF
TRBJ2-5 TRBD1 few TRBV5-1 TGCGCCAGCAGGCCCACAGGGGGAGTGGACCAAGAGACCCAGTACTTC CASRPTGGVDQETQYF
TRBJ1-1 TRBD1 few TRBV4-1 TGCGCCAGCAGCCACCGGGACAGGAACACTGAAGCTTTCTTT CASSHRDRNTEAFF
TRBJ1-1 . . TRBV11-2 TGTGCCAGCAGCCCAGGGACGGTTATGAACACTGAAGCTTTCTTT CASSPGTVMNTEAFF
TRBJ2-3 TRBD1 . TRBV6-1 TGTGCCAGCAGTGTTCGGGACAGGGGTACAGATACGCAGTATTTT CASSVRDRGTDTQYF
TRBJ2-2 TRBD1 . TRBV29-1 TGCAGCTCCTCGGGACAGGGGAACGGGGAGCTGTTTTTT CSSSGQGNGELFF
TRBJ1-4 . . TRBV5-1 TGCGCCAGCAGCATGGACGGCGGAGGAGATGAAAAACTGTTTTTT CASSMDGGGDEKLFF
TRBJ2-7 . many TRBV30 TGTGCCTCAGGGGTGGCTTACGAGCAGTACTTC CASGVAYEQYF